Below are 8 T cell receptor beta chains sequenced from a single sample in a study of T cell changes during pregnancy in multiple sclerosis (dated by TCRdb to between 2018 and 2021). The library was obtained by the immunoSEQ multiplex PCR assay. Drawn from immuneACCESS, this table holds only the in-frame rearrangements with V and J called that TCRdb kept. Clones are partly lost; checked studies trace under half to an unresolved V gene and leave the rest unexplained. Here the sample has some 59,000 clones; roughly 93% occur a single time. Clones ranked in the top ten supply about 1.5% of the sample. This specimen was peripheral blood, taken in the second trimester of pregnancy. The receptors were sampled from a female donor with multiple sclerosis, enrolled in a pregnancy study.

The CDR3: CATSPLGGNSNQPQHF. In nucleotides, the CDR3 is TGTGCCACCAGCCCCTTGGGGGGGAATAGCAATCAGCCCCAGCATTTT. This rearrangement joins TRBV15 to TRBJ1-5; the D gene is possibly TRBD1 (5 bases). V lost 5 bases and J lost 0, with 14 bases in between. Germline V gene lookup returns CDR1 LNHNV and CDR2 YYDKDF (reference sequence). The CDR3 totals 16 residues.

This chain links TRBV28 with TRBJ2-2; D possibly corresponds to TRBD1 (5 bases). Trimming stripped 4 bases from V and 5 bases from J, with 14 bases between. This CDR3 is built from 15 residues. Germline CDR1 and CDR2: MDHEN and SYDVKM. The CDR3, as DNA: TGTGCCAGCAGTTCGTACCAGGGTATGACCGGGGAGCTGTTTTTT. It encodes CASSSYQGMTGELFF.

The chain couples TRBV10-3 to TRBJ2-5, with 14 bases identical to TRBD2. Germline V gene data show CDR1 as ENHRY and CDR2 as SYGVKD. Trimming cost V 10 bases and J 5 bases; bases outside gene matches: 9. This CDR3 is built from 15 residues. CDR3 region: CATNLGLAGEETQYF. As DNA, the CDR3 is TGTGCCACCAACTTGGGACTAGCGGGAGAGGAGACCCAGTACTTC.

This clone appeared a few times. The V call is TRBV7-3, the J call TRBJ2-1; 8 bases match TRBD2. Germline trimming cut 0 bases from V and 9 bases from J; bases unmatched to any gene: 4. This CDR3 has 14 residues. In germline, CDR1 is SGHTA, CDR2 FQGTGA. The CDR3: CASSLTGGDREQFF. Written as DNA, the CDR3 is TGTGCCAGCAGCTTAACCGGGGGGGATCGTGAGCAGTTCTTC.

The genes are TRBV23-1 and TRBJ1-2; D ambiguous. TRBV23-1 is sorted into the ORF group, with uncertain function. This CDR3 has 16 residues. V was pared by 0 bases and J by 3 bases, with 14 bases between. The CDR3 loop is CASSQSRAPEDYGYTF. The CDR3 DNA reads TGCGCCAGCAGTCAATCAAGAGCTCCGGAGGACTATGGCTACACCTTC.

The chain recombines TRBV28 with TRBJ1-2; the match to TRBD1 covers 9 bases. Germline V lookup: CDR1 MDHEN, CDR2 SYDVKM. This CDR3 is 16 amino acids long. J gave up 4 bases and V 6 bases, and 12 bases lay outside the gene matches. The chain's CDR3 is CASRRLPATGGYGYTF. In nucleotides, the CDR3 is TGTGCCAGCAGACGCCTCCCGGCGACAGGGGGCTATGGCTACACCTTC.

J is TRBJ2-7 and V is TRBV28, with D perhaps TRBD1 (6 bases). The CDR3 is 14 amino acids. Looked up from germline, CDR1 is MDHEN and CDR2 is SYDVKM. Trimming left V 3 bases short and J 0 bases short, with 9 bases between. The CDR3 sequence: CASSFGGSSYEQYF. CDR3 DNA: TGTGCCAGCAGTTTTGGGGGCAGCTCCTACGAGCAGTACTTC.

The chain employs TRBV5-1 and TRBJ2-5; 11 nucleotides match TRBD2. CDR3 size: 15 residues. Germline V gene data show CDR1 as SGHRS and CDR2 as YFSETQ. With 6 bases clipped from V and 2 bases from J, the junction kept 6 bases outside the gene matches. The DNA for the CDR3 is TGCGCCAGCACGGAAACTAGCGGGGGTCAAGAGACCCAGTACTTC. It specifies CASTETSGGQETQYF.